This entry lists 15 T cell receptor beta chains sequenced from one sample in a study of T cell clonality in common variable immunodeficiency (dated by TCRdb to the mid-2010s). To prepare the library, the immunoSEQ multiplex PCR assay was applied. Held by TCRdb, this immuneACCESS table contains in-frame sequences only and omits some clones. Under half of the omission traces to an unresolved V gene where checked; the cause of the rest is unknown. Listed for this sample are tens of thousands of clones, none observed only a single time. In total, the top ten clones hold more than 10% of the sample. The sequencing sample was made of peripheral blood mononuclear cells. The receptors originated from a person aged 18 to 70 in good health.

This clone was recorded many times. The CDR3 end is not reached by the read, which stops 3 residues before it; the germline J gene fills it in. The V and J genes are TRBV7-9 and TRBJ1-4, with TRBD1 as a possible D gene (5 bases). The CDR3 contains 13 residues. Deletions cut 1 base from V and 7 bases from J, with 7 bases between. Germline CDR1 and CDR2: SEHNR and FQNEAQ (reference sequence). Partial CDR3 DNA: TGTGCCAGCAGCTTAGACAGGTCTGAAAAA. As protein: CASSLDRSEK. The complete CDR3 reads CASSLDRSEKLFF. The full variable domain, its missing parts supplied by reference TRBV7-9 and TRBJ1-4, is DTGVSQNPRHKITKRGQNVTFRCDPISEHNRLYWYRQTLGQGPEFLTYFQNEAQLEKSRLLSDRFSAERPKGSFSTLEIQRTEQGDSAMYLCASSLDRSEKLFFGSGTQLSVL.

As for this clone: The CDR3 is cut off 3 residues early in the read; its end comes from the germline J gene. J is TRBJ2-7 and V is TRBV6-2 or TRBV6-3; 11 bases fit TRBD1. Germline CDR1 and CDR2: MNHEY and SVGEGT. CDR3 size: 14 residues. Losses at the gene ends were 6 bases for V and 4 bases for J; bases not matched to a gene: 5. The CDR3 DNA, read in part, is TGTGCCAGCAGCTGGGGACAGGGGGGATACGAG. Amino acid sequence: CASSWGQGGYE. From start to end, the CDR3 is CASSWGQGGYEQYF.

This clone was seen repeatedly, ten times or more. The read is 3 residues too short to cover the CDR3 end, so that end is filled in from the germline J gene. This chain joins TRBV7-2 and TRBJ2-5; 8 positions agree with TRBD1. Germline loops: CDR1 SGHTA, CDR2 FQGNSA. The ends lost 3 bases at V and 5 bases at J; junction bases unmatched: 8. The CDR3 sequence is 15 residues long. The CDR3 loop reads CASSFRQGMGETQYF. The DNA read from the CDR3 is TGTGCCAGCAGCTTCCGACAGGGGATGGGGGAGACC.

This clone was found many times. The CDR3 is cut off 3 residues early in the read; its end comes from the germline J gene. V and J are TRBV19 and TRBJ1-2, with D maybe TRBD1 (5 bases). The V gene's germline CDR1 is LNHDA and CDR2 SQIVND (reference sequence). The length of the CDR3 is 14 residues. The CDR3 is CASSIDLGARGYTF. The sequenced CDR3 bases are TGTGCCAGTAGTATAGATCTAGGGGCGAGAGGC.

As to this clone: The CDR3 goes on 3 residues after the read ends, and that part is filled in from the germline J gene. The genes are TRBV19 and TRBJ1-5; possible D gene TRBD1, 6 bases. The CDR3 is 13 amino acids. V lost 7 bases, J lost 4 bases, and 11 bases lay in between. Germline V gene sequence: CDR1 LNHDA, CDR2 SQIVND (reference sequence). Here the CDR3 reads CASTGQLNQPQHF. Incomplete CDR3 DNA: TGTGCCAGTACTGGACAGCTGAATCAGCCC.

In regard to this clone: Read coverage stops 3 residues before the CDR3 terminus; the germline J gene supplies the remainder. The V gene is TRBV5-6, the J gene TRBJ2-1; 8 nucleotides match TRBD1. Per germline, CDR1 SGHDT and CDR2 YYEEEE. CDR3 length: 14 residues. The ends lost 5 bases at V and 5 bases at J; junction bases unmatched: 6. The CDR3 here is CASSRTGPNNEQFF. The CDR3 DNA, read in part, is TGTGCCAGCAGTCGGACAGGGCCCAACAATGAG.

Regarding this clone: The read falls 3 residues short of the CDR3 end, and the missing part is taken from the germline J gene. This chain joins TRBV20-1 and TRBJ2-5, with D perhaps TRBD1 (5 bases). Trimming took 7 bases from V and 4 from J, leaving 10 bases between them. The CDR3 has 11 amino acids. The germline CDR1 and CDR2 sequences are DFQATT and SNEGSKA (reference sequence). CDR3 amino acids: CSVWQGETQYF. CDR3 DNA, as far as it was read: TGCAGTGTCTGGCAGGGAGAGACC.

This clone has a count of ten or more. The CDR3 spells CSAPDLDRAGGNQPQHF. The DNA read from the CDR3 is TGCAGTGCTCCGGACCTGGACAGGGCGGGAGGGAATCAGCCC. The chain employs TRBV20-1 and TRBJ1-5; 8 bases match TRBD1. The CDR3 end falls 3 residues outside the read, so it is completed with the germline J gene. The CDR3 covers 17 residues. Germline assignment: CDR1 DFQATT and CDR2 SNEGSKA (reference sequence). Germline trimming cut 5 bases from V and 4 bases from J; bases unmatched to any gene: 16.

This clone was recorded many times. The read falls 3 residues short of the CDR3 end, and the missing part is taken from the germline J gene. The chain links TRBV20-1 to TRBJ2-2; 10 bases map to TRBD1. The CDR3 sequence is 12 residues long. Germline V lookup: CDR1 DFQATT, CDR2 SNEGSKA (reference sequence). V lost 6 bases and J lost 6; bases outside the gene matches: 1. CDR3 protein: CSAGTGAGELFF. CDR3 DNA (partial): TGCAGTGCGGGGACAGGGGCCGGGGAG.

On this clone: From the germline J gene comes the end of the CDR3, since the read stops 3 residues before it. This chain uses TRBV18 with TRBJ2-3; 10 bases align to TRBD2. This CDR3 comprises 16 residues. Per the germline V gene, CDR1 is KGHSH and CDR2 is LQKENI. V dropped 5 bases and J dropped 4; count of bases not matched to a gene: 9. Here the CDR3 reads CASSEAGGPGSDTQYF. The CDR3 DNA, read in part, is TGTGCCAGCTCAGAAGCGGGGGGGCCAGGGTCAGATACG.

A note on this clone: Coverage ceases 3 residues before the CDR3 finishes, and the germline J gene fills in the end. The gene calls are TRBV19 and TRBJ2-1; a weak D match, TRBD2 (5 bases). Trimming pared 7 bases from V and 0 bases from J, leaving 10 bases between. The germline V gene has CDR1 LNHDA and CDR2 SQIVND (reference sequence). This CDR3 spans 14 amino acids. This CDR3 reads CASTTAGSYNEQFF. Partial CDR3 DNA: TGTGCCAGTACCACCGCGGGCTCCTACAATGAG.

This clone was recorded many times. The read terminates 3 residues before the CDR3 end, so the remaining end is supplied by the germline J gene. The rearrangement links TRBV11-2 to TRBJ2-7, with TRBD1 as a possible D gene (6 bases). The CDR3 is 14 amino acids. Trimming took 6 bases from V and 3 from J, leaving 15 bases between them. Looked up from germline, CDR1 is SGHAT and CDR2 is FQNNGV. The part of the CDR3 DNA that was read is TGTGCCAGCAGTCTGGGACACCTAATCTACGAG. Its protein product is CASSLGHLIYE. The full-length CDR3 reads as CASSLGHLIYEQYF.

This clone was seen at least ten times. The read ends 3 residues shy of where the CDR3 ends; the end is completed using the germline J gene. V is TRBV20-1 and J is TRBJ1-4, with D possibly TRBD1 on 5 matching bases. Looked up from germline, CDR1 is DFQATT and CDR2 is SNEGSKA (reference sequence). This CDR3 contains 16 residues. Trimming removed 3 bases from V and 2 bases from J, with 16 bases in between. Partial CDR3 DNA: TGCAGTGCTAGGAGGGGAGAAGGGTCCACTAATGAAAAA. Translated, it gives CSARRGEGSTNEK. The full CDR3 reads CSARRGEGSTNEKLFF.

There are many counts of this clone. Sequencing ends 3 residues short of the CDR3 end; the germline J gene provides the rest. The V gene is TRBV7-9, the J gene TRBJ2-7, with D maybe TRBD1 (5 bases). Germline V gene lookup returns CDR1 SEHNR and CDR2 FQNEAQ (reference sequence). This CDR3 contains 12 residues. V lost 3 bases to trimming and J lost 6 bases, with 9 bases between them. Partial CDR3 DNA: TGTGCCAGCAGCTTCACAGGAGCCGAG. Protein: CASSFTGAE. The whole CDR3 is CASSFTGAEQYF. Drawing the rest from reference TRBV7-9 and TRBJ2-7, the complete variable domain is DTGVSQNPRHKITKRGQNVTFRCDPISEHNRLYWYRQTLGQGPEFLTYFQNEAQLEKSRLLSDRFSAERPKGSFSTLEIQRTEQGDSAMYLCASSFTGAEQYFGPGTRLTVT.

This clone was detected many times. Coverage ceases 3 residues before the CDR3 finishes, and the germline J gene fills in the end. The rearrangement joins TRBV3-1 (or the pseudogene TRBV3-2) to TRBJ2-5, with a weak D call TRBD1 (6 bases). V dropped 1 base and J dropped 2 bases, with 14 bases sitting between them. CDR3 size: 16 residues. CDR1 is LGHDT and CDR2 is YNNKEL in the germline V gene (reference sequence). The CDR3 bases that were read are TGTGCCAGCAGCCAAGGCGTCGGACAGAGACAAGAGACC. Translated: CASSQGVGQRQET. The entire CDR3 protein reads CASSQGVGQRQETQYF.